These 17 T cell receptor beta chains share one sample of origin, sequenced in a study of PD-L1 blockade in urothelial cancer. Libraries were prepared by immunoSEQ multiplex PCR; TCRdb keeps only in-frame clonotypes and omits some of them. The sample includes 98,000 or so clones, around 87% of them seen just once. Indicated time point: pretreatment peripheral blood. Specimen: PBMCs, collected around atezolizumab (anti-PD-L1) treatment. The source is a man in his sixties with urothelial cancer.

This chain joins TRBV5-4 and TRBJ1-3; D uncertain. The CDR3 is made up of 15 amino acids. From germline, CDR1 is SGHNT and CDR2 YYREEE (reference sequence). V shed 0 bases and J shed 0 bases, with 7 bases lying between them. Here the CDR3 reads CASSLEQNSGNTIYF. In DNA, the CDR3 is TGTGCCAGCAGCTTGGAACAGAACTCTGGAAACACCATATATTTT.

The chain uses TRBV5-1 and TRBJ1-1; the match to TRBD1 covers 7 bases. Germline V gene data show CDR1 as SGHRS and CDR2 as YFSETQ. J lost 11 bases, V lost 3 bases, and 7 bases had no gene match. The length of the CDR3 is 12 residues. The CDR3 sequence is CASSSGDSQAFF. The CDR3 nucleotides are TGCGCCAGCAGCTCCGGGGACAGTCAGGCTTTCTTT.

V usage is TRBV7-2 and J usage is TRBJ2-2; 8 nucleotides line up with TRBD2. Trimming at V came to 3 bases and at J to 6 bases, leaving 6 bases not matched to a gene. Germline V gives CDR1 SGHTA, CDR2 FQGNSA. The CDR3 sequence is 15 residues long. DNA of the CDR3: TGTGCCAGCAGCTTGGAGCGGGGGTTCGCCGGGGAGCTGTTTTTT. Translated, it gives CASSLERGFAGELFF.

V usage is TRBV9 and J usage is TRBJ2-2, with a tentative D call TRBD2 (5 bases). V was cut by 0 bases and J by 1 base, with 16 bases left in between. This CDR3 is built from 18 residues. Germline CDR1 and CDR2: SGDLS and YYNGEE. The CDR3 loop is CASSVAPRGYENTGELFF. In DNA, the CDR3 is TGTGCCAGCAGCGTAGCTCCCAGAGGGTATGAGAACACCGGGGAGCTGTTTTTT.

This clone is a singleton in its sample. This chain's CDR3 is CASSTQGFANTEAFF. In nucleotides, the CDR3 is TGTGCCAGTAGCACACAGGGGTTTGCGAACACTGAAGCTTTCTTT. This chain links TRBV19 with TRBJ1-1; TRBD1 matches 7 bases. This CDR3 has 15 residues. Trimming at V came to 6 bases and at J to 1 base, leaving 8 bases not matched to a gene. Looked up from germline, CDR1 is LNHDA and CDR2 is SQIVND (reference sequence).

The chain joins TRBV19 to TRBJ1-1; TRBD1 aligns across 9 bases. V trimming: 6 bases; J trimming: 6 bases; junction bases outside the gene matches: 2. Germline CDR1 LNHDA, CDR2 SQIVND (reference sequence). The CDR3 contains 12 residues. Here the CDR3 reads CASRDRGPEAFF. CDR3 DNA sequence: TGTGCCAGTAGGGACAGGGGCCCTGAAGCTTTCTTT.

The chain recombines TRBV5-6 with TRBJ1-2, with 8 bases matching TRBD1. This CDR3 spans 13 amino acids. J was trimmed by 6 bases and V by 5 bases; bases with no gene match: 6. CDR1 and CDR2 from the germline V gene are SGHDT and YYEEEE. CDR3 sequence (DNA): TGTGCCAGCAGAATTGACAGGGGCCATGGCTACACCTTC. Amino acids: CASRIDRGHGYTF.

The chain is built from TRBV30 and TRBJ2-3, with 8 bases that match TRBD2. The CDR3 is 16 residues long. V lost 1 base and J lost 3; bases outside the gene matches: 9. Germline V gives CDR1 GTSNPN, CDR2 SVGIG (reference sequence). The CDR3 reads CAWSGGVGRVTDTQYF. The CDR3 coding sequence is TGTGCCTGGAGTGGGGGAGTCGGGAGGGTGACAGATACGCAGTATTTT. Complete variable domain (other parts from reference TRBV30 and TRBJ2-3): SQTIHQWPATLVQPVGSPLSLECTVEGTSNPNLYWYRQAAGRGLQLLFYSVGIGQISSEVPQNLSASRPQDRQFILSSKKLLLSDSGFYLCAWSGGVGRVTDTQYFGPGTRLTVL.

The rearrangement uses TRBV29-1 and TRBJ1-1; D may be TRBD1 (5 bases). V lost 4 bases, J lost 1 base, and 16 bases lay in between. CDR3 length: 15 residues. Germline V gene sequence: CDR1 SQVTM, CDR2 ANQGSEA. The CDR3: CSVVGGALQNTEAFF. Here the CDR3 DNA reads TGCAGCGTTGTAGGAGGGGCACTTCAGAACACTGAAGCTTTCTTT.

The rearrangement links TRBV20-1 to TRBJ1-1, with D possibly matching TRBD1 (6 bases). This CDR3 has 11 amino acids. The V end was cut by 7 bases, the J end by 8 bases, with 14 bases between. Germline assignment: CDR1 DFQATT and CDR2 SNEGSKA (reference sequence). The CDR3 nucleotides read TGCAGTGTACCTGAGGGGACAGAAGCTTTCTTT. Encoded protein: CSVPEGTEAFF.

The genes are TRBV7-8 and TRBJ1-5, with unresolved D. The V and J ends lost 2 bases and 1 base respectively, with 9 bases between them. CDR1 and CDR2 from the germline V gene are SGHVS and FQNEAQ. The CDR3 runs 15 residues. The CDR3 coding sequence is TGTGCCAGCAGCTTACCGGGAAGAAGCAATCAGCCCCAGCATTTT. Translating gives CASSLPGRSNQPQHF.

The J gene is TRBJ2-1, the V gene TRBV18, with 9 bases matching TRBD2. There are 16 residues in the CDR3. The germline gives CDR1 KGHSH, CDR2 LQKENI. J gave up 6 bases and V 2 bases, and 8 bases lay outside the gene matches. The CDR3 here is CASSPGGRAPSNEQFF. The CDR3 coding sequence is TGTGCCAGCTCACCAGGCGGGAGGGCCCCTAGCAATGAGCAGTTCTTC.

The chain has TRBV5-1 and TRBJ1-1; 8 bases agree with TRBD1. Germline CDR1 SGHRS, CDR2 YFSETQ. Trimming at V came to 4 bases and at J to 0 bases, leaving 5 bases not matched to a gene. CDR3 length: 15 amino acids. CDR3 region: CASSIQGGMNTEAFF. The CDR3 DNA reads TGCGCCAGCAGCATACAGGGGGGAATGAACACTGAAGCTTTCTTT.

The rearrangement links TRBV6-6 to TRBJ1-1; TRBD1 agrees at 9 bases. J gave up 5 bases and V 7 bases, and 5 bases lay outside the gene matches. The CDR3 extends over 13 amino acids. Germline V gene data show CDR1 as MNHNY and CDR2 as SVGAGI (reference sequence). CDR3 in DNA: TGTGCCAGCACCGACGGACAGGGGACTGAAGCTTTCTTT. Amino acids: CASTDGQGTEAFF.

This clone came up a few times. V is TRBV6-5 and J is TRBJ1-1; TRBD1 matches at 9 bases. The CDR3 length is 13 residues. With V trimmed by 6 bases and J by 5 bases, 4 bases remained unmatched. Germline V gene data show CDR1 as MNHEY and CDR2 as SVGAGI. The CDR3: CASSRDRGTEAFF. The CDR3 nucleotides read TGTGCCAGCAGCCGCGACAGGGGGACTGAAGCTTTCTTT.

This clone was observed once. The V and J genes are TRBV6-1 and TRBJ1-4; the D is unclear. The CDR3 length is 12 residues. With 7 bases removed from V and 8 bases from J, the gap between germline ends came to 11 bases. Germline CDR1 reads MNHNS; CDR2 reads SASEGT. The CDR3 coding sequence is TGTGCCAGCAAGAACCCCGGGGAAAAACTGTTTTTT. Translation gives CASKNPGEKLFF.

The chain combines TRBV11-3 with TRBJ1-3; no reliable D call. Per the germline V gene, CDR1 is SGHNT and CDR2 is YENEEA. Deletions cut 4 bases from V and 4 bases from J, with 11 bases between. The CDR3 has 14 residues. The CDR3 region is CASSSGRGGNTIYF. CDR3 coding DNA: TGTGCCAGCAGCTCCGGACGGGGAGGAAACACCATATATTTT.